These T cell receptor beta chains were read from a single sample in a study of early T cells in non-severe SARS-CoV-2 infection. TCRdb redid the calling of the 5' RACE reads with MiXCR, one entry per CDR3 protein. This sample carries some 70,000 distinct CDR3 sequences, approximately 9.5% of them seen once, and the ten largest clones take roughly 6%. Material: whole blood. These receptors all come from an adult who was a healthcare worker with PCR-confirmed SARS-CoV-2 infection or an uninfected control (not recorded which). CDR3s include the opening cysteine and the closing phenylalanine or tryptophan. A D gene is named only where the DNA matches it firmly. Clone size is shown for a subset of rows, as once, few, many or a class of expanded clone.

TRBJ2-1 TRBV7-6 . few TGTGCCAGCAGCCCGAGAGGTGGGGGATACAATGAGCAGTTCTTC CASSPRGGGYNEQFF
TRBJ2-3 TRBV11-2 . many TGTGCCAGCAGCTTTGCAGCCAGAGGCACAGATACGCAGTATTTT CASSFAARGTDTQYF
TRBJ1-1 TRBV20-1 . . TGCAGTGCTGCTACCGGGACAAACCTGAACACTGAAGCTTTCTTT CSAATGTNLNTEAFF
TRBJ1-5 TRBV6-2/TRBV6-3 TRBD1 many TGTGCCAGCAGTTACCCCGAGGGGACAGGGACTTTCGGCAATCAGCCCCAGCATTTT CASSYPEGTGTFGNQPQHF
TRBJ2-1 TRBV6-2/TRBV6-3 . . TGTGCCAGCAGCCAAGAAAGAGACAATGAGCAGTTCTTC CASSQERDNEQFF
TRBJ1-5 TRBV9 . . TGTGCCAGCAGCAGGGGAGGGCTCGGGCAGCCCCAGCATTTT CASSRGGLGQPQHF
TRBJ2-7 TRBV5-6 . . TGTGTCAGCAGCCCCAGACAGGACTCCTACGAGCAGTACTTC CVSSPRQDSYEQYF
TRBJ2-3 TRBV7-9 TRBD1 many TGTGCCAGCAGCCTTTACAGGGGGCCCACAGATACGCAGTATTTT CASSLYRGPTDTQYF
TRBJ1-1 TRBV5-8 . . TGTGCCAGCAGCCTAGACGGGACGCCGAACACTGAAGCTTTCTTT CASSLDGTPNTEAFF
TRBJ1-6 TRBV7-2 . many TGTGCCAGCAGCCGAGATTCCGTAGGGAGTGGCTCACCCCTCCACTTT CASSRDSVGSGSPLHF
TRBJ1-2 TRBV12-3/TRBV12-4 . few TGTGCCAGCAATGCCGGCAGTGGCTACACCTTC CASNAGSGYTF
TRBJ2-3 TRBV7-8 . many TGTGCCAGCAGCCACATTGGGGCCAAGACCGGGCCAATGTATTTT CASSHIGAKTGPMYF
TRBJ2-5 TRBV20-1 TRBD1 few TGCAGTGCTACTTCTTGGGTGACAGGGCAAGAGACCCAGTACTTC CSATSWVTGQETQYF